This section outlines one T cell receptor beta chain sequence together with its context. The antigen is unknown. The sample comes from a study of shared clonotypes between healthy human individuals. About the research overall: Donors had three CD4 naive, three CD4 memory, two CD8 naive and one CD8 memory plate apiece.

The assay was carried out at the deep level. Sequenced by immunoSEQ multiplex PCR; TCRdb stores in-frame clones only, minus some. The repertoire consists of about 1 million clones, with more than 65% occurring once and the leading ten covering roughly 1.5%. The length of the CDR3 is 15 residues. From germline, CDR1 is MNHNS and CDR2 SASEGT. The trim removed 2 bases at V and 8 bases at J, leaving 7 bases unmatched. Study-level findings and limits: Non-shared clonotypes were found to have lower generation probabilities than the clonotypes that were shared by all four of the sorted-subset donors.

Sequenced sample: memory CD4+ T cells sorted from blood. Subset of the sample: CD45RA-negative fraction. This chain joins TRBV6-1 and TRBJ1-4; TRBD1 matches 8 bases. The TCR originated in a man in his late teens or twenties in good health. CDR3 sequence reads: CASSERTGIGEKLFF. In nucleotides, the CDR3 is TGTGCCAGCAGTGAAAGGACAGGGATAGGGGAAAAACTGTTTTTT.